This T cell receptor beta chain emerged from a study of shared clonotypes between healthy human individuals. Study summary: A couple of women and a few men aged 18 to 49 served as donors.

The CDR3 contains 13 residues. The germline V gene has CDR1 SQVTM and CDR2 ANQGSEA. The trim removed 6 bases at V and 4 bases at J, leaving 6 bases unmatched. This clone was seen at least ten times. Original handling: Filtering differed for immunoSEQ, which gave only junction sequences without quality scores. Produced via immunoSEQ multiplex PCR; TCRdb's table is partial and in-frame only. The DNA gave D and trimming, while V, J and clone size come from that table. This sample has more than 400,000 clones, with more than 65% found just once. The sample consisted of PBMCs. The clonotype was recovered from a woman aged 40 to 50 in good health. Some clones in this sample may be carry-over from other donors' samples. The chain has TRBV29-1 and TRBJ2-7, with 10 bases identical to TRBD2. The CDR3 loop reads CSVSTSGSYEQYF. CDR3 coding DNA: TGCAGCGTCTCGACTAGCGGGTCGTACGAGCAGTACTTC.